The source of this T cell receptor beta chain is a study of blood T cell repertoires in COVID-19. Some clones are missing from TCRdb's copy, which holds only in-frame ones; the method was immunoSEQ multiplex PCR. The table shows around 62,000 clones, with 88% occurring only once. The germline CDR1 and CDR2 sequences are LGHNA and YNFKEQ. This CDR3 region has 14 residues. The V gene end was trimmed by 0 bases and the J gene end by 8 bases; junction bases not matched to a gene: 3. The V and J genes are TRBV4-2 and TRBJ1-2, with 10 positions matching TRBD1. The sequence derives from a middle-aged woman who had recovered from COVID-19. Sequencing was done on a sample of PBMCs or T cells enriched from blood (not recorded which). The CDR3 spells CASSQDQTGGGYTF. CDR3 coding DNA: TGTGCCAGCAGCCAAGACCAGACAGGGGGCGGCTACACCTTC.